This T cell receptor beta chain was sequenced for a study of early T cells in non-severe SARS-CoV-2 infection. Each cDNA molecule carried a unique molecular identifier. TCRdb analysed the 5' RACE reads with MiXCR anew, one entry per CDR3 protein. This sample has tens of thousands of distinct CDR3 sequences; more than 13% occur once, and the top ten carry approximately 11%. The germline CDR1 and CDR2 sequences are MNHNS and SASEGT. CDR3 length equals 15 residues. V gave up 6 bases and J gave up 0 bases, with 14 bases separating them. This clonotype was counted between two and nine times. The sample consisted of whole blood, taken at baseline. The TCR originated in an adult who was a healthcare worker with PCR-confirmed SARS-CoV-2 infection or an uninfected control (not recorded which). The chain recombines TRBV6-1 with TRBJ1-1; D remains unclear. CDR3 nucleotides: TGTGCCAGCAGCGCCCAGATGGAACTGAACACTGAAGCTTTCTTT. This codes for CASSAQMELNTEAFF.